This T cell receptor (beta chain) stems from a study of cytomegalovirus exposure and HLA in healthy donors. As for the study in general: An early data release held some 85 million unique TCRs from HLA-typed donors. Study findings and constraints: In a later analysis, TCR beta V- and J-gene trimming showed a link to a missense DCLRE1C variant. Reportedly, TCR beta sequences accurately predicted HLA-A and HLA-B alleles in most subjects.

Amplification used 60 Vbeta primers and 13 Jbeta primers. Assay: immunoSEQ multiplex PCR; the TCRdb copy retains only in-frame clones and omits some. The sample holds approximately 69,000 clones, roughly 72% seen once. Details on this clone: As yet, its antigen is unknown.

Germline CDR1 reads GTSNPN; CDR2 reads SVGIG (reference sequence). V lost 3 bases to trimming and J lost 4 bases; unmatched junction nucleotides: 4. There are 13 residues in the CDR3. Sample: PBMCs. This receptor was obtained from a woman aged 25 to 39 in good health and CMV-seropositive. The rearrangement links TRBV30 to TRBJ1-1, with 8 bases matching TRBD1. CDR3 DNA: TGTGCCTGGAGGAGGACAGGGCCCACTGAAGCTTTCTTT. It translates to CAWRRTGPTEAFF.